The subject of this entry is one TCR beta chain. Its specific antigen is unknown. Within one base of it there is no much larger clone, and no base qualities were kept. CD8 naive samples consisted of CD45RO-negative cells that were positively selected for CCR7, yielding a CD45RA+CCR7+ population without TemRA cells. Donors were healthy HIV-negative adults with no recently reported acute infections or vaccinations. Every donor was a Caucasian adult residing in Nashville, Tennessee, USA. After blood collection by leukapheresis, PBMCs were isolated using Ficoll-Histopaque density gradient centrifugation and then cryopreserved in the vapor phase of liquid nitrogen. Analytical flow cytometry was used to check the purity and quantity of every magnetically sorted T cell population. From each sorted fraction, genomic DNA was isolated and quantified by UV absorbance on a Nanodrop 2000c. The germline V gene supplies CDR1 MNHEY and CDR2 SVGAGI. CDR3 length: 12 amino acids, cysteine to phenylalanine. Solely the CDR3 DNA is kept, with 36 bases framed from the first base. Trimming removed 5 bases from V and 4 bases from J, leaving 8 bases between the germline ends.

The data were taken from a study of shared clonotypes between healthy human individuals (dated by TCRdb to 2020 to 2021). For the wider study: A few men and two women, aged 18 to 49 years, made up the cohort. Different laboratories and diverse techniques were used to prepare libraries and sequence TCR repertoires, to increase sequencing depth and limit assay-specific biases. Blood TCR repertoires of five healthy adults were deeply sequenced to estimate repertoire size and the extent of clonotype sharing between individuals. For each donor, three plates each were used for CD4 naive and CD4 memory, two plates were used for CD8 naive, and one plate was used for CD8 memory. Leukapheresis yielded between about 0.8 and 8.9 billion PBMCs per donor. General study outcomes and caveats: Even with the large sequencing depth, rarefaction of the sorted-subset datasets indicated that sequencing was incomplete. Clonotypes shared by all four sorted-subset donors showed higher generation probabilities than non-shared clonotypes. Estimated clonotype richness was generally larger for naive than for memory subsets. Sampling was restricted to blood, and TCR repertoires in tissues likely differ from the TCR repertoires found in blood. The small number of donors limited the genetic and exposure-history diversity represented. Based on pairwise subsampling, the degree of clonotype sharing among donors was expected to be affected by sequencing depth. Across a handful of donors, about 5.2% of naive CD4, approximately 3.6% of naive CD8, about 2% of memory CD4, and approximately 0.4% of memory CD8 clonotypes were shared.

TCR CDR3 regions were amplified from genomic DNA by multiplex PCR using the deep immunoSEQ assay. Genomic DNA extracted from each cell subset was distributed evenly over all wells of several immunoSEQ 96-well plates, and each plate served as one replicate. For sorted subsets, each replicate PCR was loaded with around 200 ng genomic DNA, equivalent to 30,000 or so T cell genomes. Purified libraries were measured with a Qubit 3.0 fluorometer, size-checked on a Bioanalyzer 2100, and measured again with the KAPA Library Quantification kit. A separate single-read 150-cycle Illumina NextSeq 550 flow cell was used to sequence each immunoSEQ 96-well plate. On the study's bioinformatics: Because the immunoSEQ output included only junctional sequences and no quality scores, the filtering could not be the same as the filtering used for full-length reads. To assign V/J genes and CDR3, sequences were annotated against IMGT germline references using PyIR, a Python wrapper for IgBLAST v1.9. Reads with weak V/J assignments (E-value above 1e-6), missing CDR3, stop codons, out-of-frame junctions, or ambiguous translated residues were removed. V3J clonotypes were defined as sequences sharing an identical inferred V gene, J gene, and CDR3 amino acid sequence. To compute the percentage overlap between repertoires, the number of shared unique clonotypes was divided by the size of the smaller repertoire. RTK rarefaction, the Chao1 estimator, and Recon v2.1 estimates of unobserved clonotypes were used to assess repertoire richness. OLGA was used to compute generation probabilities for all TCRbeta clonotypes that the gDNA method yielded from four donors. This is the immuneACCESS table as TCRdb keeps it, with only in-frame sequences that have V and J called. A part of the clones is gone; compared with another copy, unresolved V genes explain less than half, and the rest is unexplained. That table gives V, J and clone size, and the DNA gave D and trimming. The sample table records around 2.1 million clones; roughly 91% of these occur just once. Roughly 1.8% of the sample is held by the ten biggest clonotypes.

Sequences were obtained from naive CD8+ T cells from PBMCs. The sample's cell subset or site, from its label and the paper: CD45RA+CCR7+. The rearrangement combines TRBV6-5 with TRBJ1-2, with a tentative D gene TRBD1 over 5 matching bases. The receptor was derived from a man aged 18 to 29 in good health. Some clones in this sample may be carry-over from other donors' samples. The sequenced DNA is TGTGCCAGCAGTACCACAGGCTATGGCTACACCTTC. Its protein is CASSTTGYGYTF.